This is a list of T cell receptor beta chains from one sample in a study of shared clonotypes between healthy human individuals. Produced via immunoSEQ multiplex PCR; TCRdb's table is partial and in-frame only. This table holds 2 million to 2.5 million clones, 85% to 95% found once. The sample consisted of naive CD4+ T cells from PBMCs. All receptors come from a man in his late teens or twenties in good health. Some clones in this sample may be carry-over from other donors' samples. Both conserved end residues are part of each CDR3. Fields, in order: V gene, J gene, CDR3 protein.

v_call: TRBV9
j_call: TRBJ1-1
cdr3_aa: CASSPHGQGSNTEAFF

v_call: TRBV5-8
j_call: TRBJ2-7
cdr3_aa: CASSLALGTDYTYEQYF

v_call: TRBV18
j_call: TRBJ2-2
cdr3_aa: CASSLRDRDTGELFF

v_call: TRBV10-2
j_call: TRBJ1-3
cdr3_aa: CASSESGGNSGNTIYF

v_call: TRBV6-5
j_call: TRBJ2-7
cdr3_aa: CATRGGSYEQYF

v_call: TRBV28
j_call: TRBJ2-1
cdr3_aa: CASSLVLASGRDNEQFF

v_call: TRBV21-1
j_call: TRBJ1-2
cdr3_aa: CASSLRQGDNYGYTF

v_call: TRBV20-1
j_call: TRBJ2-1
cdr3_aa: CSATGLEQFF

v_call: TRBV6-1
j_call: TRBJ1-1
cdr3_aa: CASSGGQGYSPSNTEAFF

v_call: TRBV5-1
j_call: TRBJ1-2
cdr3_aa: CASSLTGTGGFSDYGYTF

v_call: TRBV7-3
j_call: TRBJ2-4
cdr3_aa: CASSPAGGVRNIQYF

v_call: TRBV11-3
j_call: TRBJ1-4
cdr3_aa: CASSLELGQNEKLFF

v_call: TRBV19
j_call: TRBJ2-3
cdr3_aa: CASSISAGRNTQYF

v_call: TRBV28
j_call: TRBJ2-7
cdr3_aa: CASSSQGGQGAYEQYF

v_call: TRBV6-5
j_call: TRBJ1-5
cdr3_aa: CASSYSTGQPQHF

v_call: TRBV25-1
j_call: TRBJ2-4
cdr3_aa: CASSASGTRGNIQYF

v_call: TRBV4-1
j_call: TRBJ2-1
cdr3_aa: CASSQERSQGAYNEQFF

v_call: TRBV5-4
j_call: TRBJ1-3
cdr3_aa: CASSLGDSGNTIYF

v_call: TRBV5-1
j_call: TRBJ1-4
cdr3_aa: CASSPEPNPVDSNEKLFF

v_call: TRBV19
j_call: TRBJ1-5
cdr3_aa: CASSSRPQEAQHF

v_call: TRBV5-1
j_call: TRBJ2-1
cdr3_aa: CASSRQLAAVSYNEQFF

v_call: TRBV19
j_call: TRBJ2-5
cdr3_aa: CASSIYGETQYF

v_call: TRBV10-2
j_call: TRBJ1-1
cdr3_aa: CASSESEASTEAFF

v_call: TRBV7-8
j_call: TRBJ2-3
cdr3_aa: CASSSTDTQYF

v_call: TRBV7-2
j_call: TRBJ2-7
cdr3_aa: CASSPRGYSYEQYF

v_call: TRBV28
j_call: TRBJ1-6
cdr3_aa: CASSSWGRLTSPLHF

v_call: TRBV15
j_call: TRBJ2-7
cdr3_aa: CATSGSRLAVPSEQYF

v_call: TRBV6-6
j_call: TRBJ2-1
cdr3_aa: CASRTDGNRAYNEQFF

v_call: TRBV5-1
j_call: TRBJ2-6
cdr3_aa: CASSQGAGPGANVLTF

v_call: TRBV28
j_call: TRBJ2-7
cdr3_aa: CASSLPGLAGTFEQYF

v_call: TRBV5-1
j_call: TRBJ1-3
cdr3_aa: CASRKQGSGNTIYF

v_call: TRBV5-1
j_call: TRBJ2-7
cdr3_aa: CASKDVSYEQYF

v_call: TRBV6-5
j_call: TRBJ1-1
cdr3_aa: CASSYSGTMNTEAFF

v_call: TRBV7-9
j_call: TRBJ2-4
cdr3_aa: CASNSLAIVNIQYF

v_call: TRBV6-5
j_call: TRBJ2-7
cdr3_aa: CASSSITGAYEQYF

v_call: TRBV2
j_call: TRBJ2-1
cdr3_aa: CASSEGAKFF

v_call: TRBV5-1
j_call: TRBJ2-7
cdr3_aa: CASNADSSYEQYF

v_call: TRBV28
j_call: TRBJ1-4
cdr3_aa: CASRPPGKNEKLFF

v_call: TRBV7-8
j_call: TRBJ2-5
cdr3_aa: CASSPGAPQETQYF

v_call: TRBV19
j_call: TRBJ1-1
cdr3_aa: CASSTGSLWANTEAFF

v_call: TRBV27
j_call: TRBJ2-7
cdr3_aa: CASSPRVGEQYF

v_call: TRBV10-3
j_call: TRBJ2-6
cdr3_aa: CATRNSGANVLTF

v_call: TRBV28
j_call: TRBJ1-2
cdr3_aa: CASSSNRGGYTF

v_call: TRBV2
j_call: TRBJ2-5
cdr3_aa: CASSEESGGETQYF